This TCR beta chain was found in a study of blood T cell repertoires in COVID-19 (dated by TCRdb to 2020 to 2022). With respect to the entire study: Samples covering the acute and convalescent phases of COVID-19 were provided by collaborators in the United States, Italy and Spain. The repertoires were made available in a free public database intended to serve as a resource for research on the immune response to SARS-CoV-2. Sample metadata almost always included a de-identified subject ID, COVID-19 status, age in years and sex. The samples were drawn from the first 160 participants of the ongoing ImmuneRACE study and from 1,254 subjects provided by 6 global collaborators. The material from the prospective study consisted of cDNA or gDNA derived from T cells, B-cell-depleted T cells, or PBMCs. Where available, HLA class I and class II types were taken from metadata supplied by the sample provider and were not determined by assay-based typing. Subjects who had been exposed to COVID-19, were actively infected with it, or had recovered from it provided the deeply sampled blood TCRbeta repertoires that made up the dataset. Study-wide conclusions, independent of this receptor: How much clinical and demographic metadata was included differed by source and by participant, and the metadata was provided uncurated.

Each collaborating institution followed its own protocols to collect whole blood in K2EDTA tubes. For TCRbeta analysis, collaborator samples were shipped as frozen whole blood, as isolated PBMCs, or as DNA extracted from either sample type. As concerns this clone: Its antigen is currently not known. Qualities for individual bases were not recorded, and no much larger clone is one base off.

TCRbeta CDR3 regions were amplified from genomic DNA by means of the immunoSEQ Assay, a bias-controlled multiplex PCR. In the paper's pipeline: The number of nucleated cells in each sample was estimated from the amplification of reference gene primers within the assay. To quantify the absolute abundance of each unique TCRbeta CDR3 rearrangement, sequence reads were collapsed and filtered. For each sample, productive Simpson clonality was calculated by taking the square root of Simpson's diversity index across productive rearrangements. Here the immuneACCESS table is served through TCRdb, limited to in-frame sequences with V and J called. Missing clones are a known gap in these copies; in checked studies unresolved V genes cover under half, and the rest lacks a known reason. The DNA was the basis for D and trimming; V, J and clone size are from that table. The sample yields some 85,000 clones; 75% to 90% were counted once. About a fifth of the sample goes to the ten largest clones.

This receptor was identified in an elderly woman with acute or convalescent COVID-19. Sequenced material: peripheral blood.

The nucleotides are TGTGCCAGCAGCTTAGCCTTCGGTGATACGCAGTATTTT. Its amino acids are CASSLAFGDTQYF. This sequence uses TRBV7-9 and TRBJ2-3; no D gene call is confident. Inclusive of the bounding cysteine and phenylalanine, the CDR3 is 13 residues long. Just CDR3 DNA is preserved here, 39 bases in frame from base 1. Via the germline V gene (reference sequence), CDR1 is SEHNR and CDR2 FQNEAQ. V lost 0 bases and J lost 6 bases; the stretch between them is 7 bases long.